This TCR beta chain was identified in a study of shared clonotypes between healthy human individuals. On the study more broadly: Donors had three CD4 naive, three CD4 memory, two CD8 naive and one CD8 memory plate apiece.

Replicate sorted-subset PCRs were loaded with approximately 200 ng DNA, 29,000 or so T cell genomes. This table comes from immunoSEQ multiplex PCR, and its TCRdb copy is limited to in-frame clones, with some not included. The table shows around 2,000,000 clones, with about 95% occurring only once. Terminally differentiated effector memory CD45RA+ cells were left out of the naive CD8 fraction, which was CD45RO-negative and positively selected for CCR7. Healthy adults negative for HIV, lacking recent acute infections or vaccinations, served as donors. The CDR3 is 15 residues long. V was clipped by 5 bases and J by 5 bases; unmatched bases: 9. Germline-derived CDR1 and CDR2 are SNHLY and FYNNEI.

The material sequenced was naive CD8+ T cells sorted from blood. The clonotype was recovered from a young man in good health. The chain joins TRBV2 to TRBJ2-7, with TRBD1 matching 10 bases. CDR3 protein: CASSPRDRGFHEQYF. Here the CDR3 DNA reads TGTGCCAGCAGTCCTCGGGACAGGGGCTTCCACGAGCAGTACTTC.